This T cell receptor beta chain was identified in a study of shared clonotypes between healthy human individuals. CDR1 is SGHNT and CDR2 is YYREEE in the germline V gene (reference sequence). This CDR3 has 15 amino acids. The V end was cut by 4 bases, the J end by 2 bases, with 16 bases between. CD45RO-negative, CCR7-selected cells formed the naive CD8 fraction, which excluded terminally differentiated effector memory CD45RA+ cells. Libraries were prepared by immunoSEQ multiplex PCR; TCRdb keeps only in-frame clonotypes and omits some of them. The sample consists of hundreds of thousands of clones, roughly 95% of them appearing once.

V and J are TRBV5-4 and TRBJ2-7; possibly TRBD2 for D (5 bases). This receptor was identified in a woman aged 25 to 39 in good health. The sequenced sample was naive CD8+ T cells sorted from blood. The CDR3 DNA follows: TGTGCCAGCAGCCTCCCGGGCTCGGAGGCCTACGAGCAGTACTTC. Protein sequence: CASSLPGSEAYEQYF.